Below, 17 T cell receptor beta chains from the same sample are listed, as sequenced in a study of blood T cells in healthy people across ages. Using a J-beta primer mix together with a sample-barcoded 5' primer, a second PCR was run for about 6 to 11 cycles. From the 5' RACE reads, TCRdb called clonotypes with MiXCR, one entry per CDR3 protein. The sample lists fewer than 600,000 distinct CDR3 sequences, around 27% occurring once. The sample also formed part of further work on T cells of mothers and their children.

Material: blood. Receptors were obtained from a boy aged 2-15 years in good health.

The chain is built from TRBV12-3 or TRBV12-4 and TRBJ2-2, with 10 bases lining up with TRBD1. Germline trimming cut 10 bases from V and 0 bases from J; bases unmatched to any gene: 5. This CDR3 spans 15 amino acids. The CDR3 nucleotides are TGTGCCACCAACGGACAGGGGGCGAACACCGGGGAGCTGTTTTTT. Translation: CATNGQGANTGELFF.

This clonotype has a handful of counts. V and J are TRBV7-6 and TRBJ2-7; the match to TRBD2 covers 9 bases. Germline V CDR1 and CDR2: SGHVS, FNYEAQ. The V and J ends lost 1 base and 2 bases, in that order; junction bases with no gene match: 3. The CDR3 sequence is 15 residues long. The CDR3 loop is CASSLVAGVAYEQYF. CDR3 DNA: TGTGCCAGCAGCTTAGTAGCGGGGGTGGCCTACGAGCAGTACTTC.

DNA for the CDR3: TGTGCCAGCAGTCGGACAGGCAAGTTGGAAGCTTTCTTT. It yields the protein CASSRTGKLEAFF. The genes are TRBV6-5 and TRBJ1-1, with 7 bases aligning to TRBD1. The V gene's germline CDR1 is MNHEY and CDR2 SVGAGI. The CDR3 is 13 amino acids. V lost 5 bases and J lost 8; bases outside the gene matches: 8.

This clonotype came up a few times. V usage is TRBV5-5 and J usage is TRBJ1-5; 7 bases fit TRBD1. The CDR3 consists of 16 residues. The J segment lost 4 bases and the V segment lost 5 bases, leaving 12 bases of the junction unmatched. Germline V gives CDR1 SGHKS, CDR2 YYEKEE (reference sequence). This CDR3 reads CASSFNPGQFNQPQHF. CDR3 nucleotides: TGTGCCAGCAGTTTTAACCCGGGACAGTTTAATCAGCCCCAGCATTTT.

The table lists this clonotype with a few counts. The V call is TRBV20-1, the J call TRBJ2-5; 7 bases align to TRBD1. Germline values: CDR1 DFQATT, CDR2 SNEGSKA (reference sequence). The V and J ends lost 5 bases and 2 bases, in that order; junction bases with no gene match: 2. CDR3 length: 12 amino acids. CDR3 in amino acids: CSAWGQQETQYF. The DNA of the CDR3 is TGCAGTGCTTGGGGACAGCAAGAGACCCAGTACTTC.

V gene TRBV18 combines with J gene TRBJ2-1; 9 bases map to TRBD1. This CDR3 comprises 15 residues. Germline CDR1 KGHSH, CDR2 LQKENI. With V trimmed by 5 bases and J by 7 bases, 9 bases remained unmatched. In DNA form, the CDR3 reads TGTGCCAGCTCAAAGGACAGGGGAAGGGGGAATGAGCAGTTCTTC. Protein: CASSKDRGRGNEQFF.

CDR3 bases: TGCAGTGCTCCCTCCGGGACTAGCGGGAGTGAGACCCAGTACTTC. Amino acid sequence: CSAPSGTSGSETQYF. The J gene is TRBJ2-5, the V gene TRBV20-1, with 14 nucleotides matching TRBD2. The CDR3 totals 15 residues. Germline loops: CDR1 DFQATT, CDR2 SNEGSKA (reference sequence). The V segment lost 5 bases and the J segment 5 bases; nucleotides outside the gene matches: 7.

The chain recombines TRBV7-2 with TRBJ2-1; D is perhaps TRBD2 (6 bases). V lost 5 bases and J lost 4, with 12 bases in between. This CDR3 comprises 14 residues. CDR1 and CDR2 (germline): SGHTA, FQGNSA. In DNA form, the CDR3 reads TGTGCCAGCAGCGAATACGGGACTTACAATGAGCAGTTCTTC. Residues: CASSEYGTYNEQFF.

This clonotype was seen a few times. This sequence joins TRBV29-1 and TRBJ2-5; D gene ambiguous. The J call is in doubt because the DNA end fits TRBJ2-7 better. The CDR3 covers 11 residues. The germline V gene has CDR1 SQVTM and CDR2 ANQGSEA. The CDR3 bases are TGCAGCGTTAGGCAGTATAGCGAGCAGTACTTC. Amino acids: CSVRQYSEQYF.

The V call is TRBV29-1, the J call TRBJ1-2, with D perhaps matching TRBD1 (6 bases). With 8 bases removed from V and 0 bases from J, the gap between germline ends came to 16 bases. Germline CDR1 and CDR2: SQVTM and ANQGSEA. The CDR3 length is 14 residues. CDR3 DNA: TGCAGCTCCTTGTGGGACACTTCTAACTATGGCTACACCTTC. Amino acid sequence: CSSLWDTSNYGYTF.

In this sample, this clonotype turned up a few times. The chain carries TRBV11-1 and TRBJ1-1, with a tentative D call TRBD1 (5 bases). V was cut by 2 bases and J by 5 bases, with 9 bases left in between. The CDR3 has 13 amino acids. From germline, CDR1 is SGHAT and CDR2 FQDESV (reference sequence). The CDR3, as DNA: TGTGCCAGCAGCTTACAGGGTTTTACTGAAGCTTTCTTT. It encodes CASSLQGFTEAFF.

This clonotype was observed a few times. The chain has TRBV7-6 and TRBJ1-6; possible D gene TRBD1, 5 bases. Trimming stripped 5 bases from V and 6 bases from J, with 20 bases between. CDR1 is SGHVS, CDR2 FNYEAQ, per germline. The CDR3 is 17 residues long. For the CDR3, the DNA is TGTGCCAGCAGCCCACGGTTCGGGGGAGAGGGTAATTCACCCCTCCACTTT. Its protein product is CASSPRFGGEGNSPLHF.

The chain recombines TRBV7-3 with TRBJ2-5; 10 nucleotides agree with TRBD1. The J call may be wrong; the DNA end is better matched by TRBJ2-7. Germline loops: CDR1 SGHTA, CDR2 FQGTGA. This CDR3 spans 15 amino acids. This CDR3 is CASSLMTGGSYEQYF. Written as DNA, the CDR3 is TGTGCCAGCAGCTTAATGACAGGGGGCTCGTACGAGCAGTACTTC.

V gene TRBV6-5 combines with J gene TRBJ2-7, with 10 positions matching TRBD1. J gave up 7 bases and V 4 bases, and 10 bases lay outside the gene matches. The germline V gene has CDR1 MNHEY and CDR2 SVGAGI. The length of the CDR3 is 15 residues. Written as DNA, the CDR3 is TGTGCCAGCAGTTGCTCCGGGACAGGGGCGCGTGAGCAGTACTTC. Its translation: CASSCSGTGAREQYF.

This clonotype has only a few counts. The V and J genes are TRBV20-1 and TRBJ2-3; unclear D gene. The CDR3 is 11 residues long. Germline CDR1 is DFQATT and CDR2 is SNEGSKA (reference sequence). The ends were cut back, 6 bases at V and 8 bases at J, with 12 bases in the middle. The DNA of the CDR3 is TGCAGTGCGAGACTGGGCGGTACGCAGTATTTT. This gives the protein CSARLGGTQYF.

This clonotype was recorded a few times. The V call is TRBV5-4, the J call TRBJ1-3; 7 nucleotides match TRBD1. V trimming: 4 bases; J trimming: 2 bases; junction bases outside the gene matches: 6. The CDR3 totals 15 residues. Germline V gives CDR1 SGHNT, CDR2 YYREEE (reference sequence). The CDR3 spells CASSPDRKAGNTIYF. The CDR3 DNA reads as TGTGCCAGCAGCCCGGACAGGAAGGCTGGAAACACCATATATTTT.

The gene calls are TRBV29-1 and TRBJ2-1; D may be TRBD2 (5 bases). V lost 2 bases to trimming and J lost 10 bases, with 9 bases between them. Germline-derived CDR1 and CDR2 are SQVTM and ANQGSEA. CDR3 length: 11 amino acids. The CDR3, as DNA: TGCAGCGTTGAATTGGGAGCCGAGCAGTTCTTC. Protein sequence: CSVELGAEQFF.